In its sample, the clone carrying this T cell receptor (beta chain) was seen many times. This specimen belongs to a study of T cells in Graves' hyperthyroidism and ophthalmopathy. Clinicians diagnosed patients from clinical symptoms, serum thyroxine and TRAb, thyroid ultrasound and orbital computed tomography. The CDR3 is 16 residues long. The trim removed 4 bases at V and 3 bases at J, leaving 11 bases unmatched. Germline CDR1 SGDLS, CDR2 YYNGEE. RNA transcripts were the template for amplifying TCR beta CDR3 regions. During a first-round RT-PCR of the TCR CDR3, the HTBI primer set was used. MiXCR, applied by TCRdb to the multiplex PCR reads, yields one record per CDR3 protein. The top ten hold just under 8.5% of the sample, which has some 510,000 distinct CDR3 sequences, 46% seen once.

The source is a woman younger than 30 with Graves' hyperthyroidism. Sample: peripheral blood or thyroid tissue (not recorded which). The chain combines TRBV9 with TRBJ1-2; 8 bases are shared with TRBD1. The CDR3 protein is CASSIDTGGNDYGYTF. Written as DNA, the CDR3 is TGTGCCAGCAGCATTGATACAGGGGGAAATGACTATGGCTACACCTTC.